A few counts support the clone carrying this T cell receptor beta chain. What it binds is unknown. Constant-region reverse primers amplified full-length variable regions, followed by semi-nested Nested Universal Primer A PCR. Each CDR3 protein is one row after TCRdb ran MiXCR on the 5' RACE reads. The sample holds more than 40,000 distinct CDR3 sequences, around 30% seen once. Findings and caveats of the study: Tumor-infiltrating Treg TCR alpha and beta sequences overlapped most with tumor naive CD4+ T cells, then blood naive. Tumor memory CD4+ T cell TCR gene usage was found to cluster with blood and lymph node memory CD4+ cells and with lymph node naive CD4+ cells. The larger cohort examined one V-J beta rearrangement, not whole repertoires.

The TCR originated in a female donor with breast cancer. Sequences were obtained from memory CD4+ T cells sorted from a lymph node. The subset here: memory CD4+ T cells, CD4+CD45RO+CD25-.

CDR3 sequence (DNA): TGTGCCAGCAGTTACGGGGAGGGTCAGCCCCAGCATTTT. This gives the protein CASSYGEGQPQHF. The chain links TRBV6-5 to TRBJ1-5; the D is unclear. The CDR3 extends over 13 amino acids. The V and J ends lost 2 bases and 6 bases respectively, with 8 bases between them. CDR1 is MNHEY, CDR2 SVGAGI, per germline.